This TCR beta chain emerged from a study of OX40 agonist ivuxolimab in advanced cancers. Looking at the study overall: Three patients responded partially, comprising one with hepatocellular carcinoma and two with cutaneous melanoma.

Repertoires were generated with immunoSEQ multiplex PCR, while TCRdb's copy carries only in-frame clones and drops some. The table has around 80,000 clones, approximately 87% seen once. People who had autoimmune disease history or systemic immunosuppression were excluded. The CDR3 is made up of 15 amino acids. The junction had 6 bases not matched to a gene; V was cut back by 5 bases and J by 1 base. CDR1 is SGHAT and CDR2 is FQNNGV in the germline V gene. The chain combines TRBV11-2 with TRBJ2-3, with 7 bases aligning to TRBD2. This TCR came from an adult with an advanced solid tumor such as melanoma, head and neck, liver or kidney cancer. The material was CD4+ or CD8+ T cells sorted from blood, obtained in a trial of the OX40 agonist ivuxolimab. CDR3 sequence (DNA): TGTGCCAGCAGCCCTATGGCGGGGGGCACAGATACGCAGTATTTT. Translating it yields CASSPMAGGTDTQYF.